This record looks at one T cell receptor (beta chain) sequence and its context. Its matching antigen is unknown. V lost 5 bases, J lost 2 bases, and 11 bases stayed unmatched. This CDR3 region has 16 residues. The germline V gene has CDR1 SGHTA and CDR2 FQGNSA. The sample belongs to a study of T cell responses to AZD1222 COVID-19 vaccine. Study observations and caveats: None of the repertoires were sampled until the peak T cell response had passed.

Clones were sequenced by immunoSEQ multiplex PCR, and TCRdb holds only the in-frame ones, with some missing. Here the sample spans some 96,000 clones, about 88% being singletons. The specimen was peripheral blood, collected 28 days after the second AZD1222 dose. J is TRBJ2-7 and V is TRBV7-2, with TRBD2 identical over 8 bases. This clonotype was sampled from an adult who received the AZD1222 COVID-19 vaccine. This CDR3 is CASSPRGPGGTYEQYF. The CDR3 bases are TGTGCCAGCAGCCCGAGAGGACCGGGGGGGACCTACGAGCAGTACTTC.